The next 10 T cell receptor beta chains were all read from a single sample in a study of vaccination and CD4 T cells after COVID-19 (dated by TCRdb to between 2021 and 2024). Their recognized antigens are unknown. Library prep was done by PCR. This sample was sequenced with an Illumina iSeq 100. TCR sequencing of DNA from cultured CD4+ T cells used the Oncomine TCR Beta short-read assay at the Johns Hopkins FTIC core. TCRdb reprocessed the public reads (quality trimming at Q25 with fastp, clone calling with MiXCR) and kept in-frame beta chains. Identical CDR3 protein sequences are pooled into one entry, listed with their most common genes and DNA. This sample gives roughly 12,000 distinct CDR3 sequences in total; around 58% of them show up just once. About 13% of the sample rests with the top ten. According to the study, the label for this sample's treatment or condition signals: roughly ten-day PBMC culture with coronavirus spike peptide pools or control peptides (ViraFEST assay).

The sample comprised CD4+ T cells from blood, cultured in vitro. The receptors derive from a human donor who had recovered from COVID-19.

The chain employs TRBV21-1 and TRBJ1-5; TRBD1 is the table's D call and was not checked against the DNA. TRBV21-1 is termed a pseudogene. The CDR3 is 19 amino acids. CDR3 coding DNA: TGTGCCAGCAGCAAAGCTGTAGGGGGCAGATCCCAAAACAATCAGCCCCAGCATTTT. Its translation is CASSKAVGGRSQNNQPQHF.

The gene calls are TRBV12-3 or TRBV12-4 and TRBJ1-5; D call uncertain. CDR3 size: 13 residues. With 3 bases removed from V and 4 bases from J, the gap between germline ends came to 7 bases. CDR3 coding DNA: TGTGCCAGCAGTTTGAACGATAATCAGCCCCAGCATTTT. Its translation is CASSLNDNQPQHF.

This rearrangement joins TRBV5-6 to TRBJ2-4; D uncertain. The CDR3 length is 15 residues. The ends were cut back, 0 bases at V and 1 base at J, with 8 bases in the middle. Germline V gives CDR1 SGHDT, CDR2 YYEEEE. In DNA form, the CDR3 reads TGTGCCAGCAGCTTGGGTGGGATGGCCAAAAACATTCAGTACTTC. It specifies CASSLGGMAKNIQYF.

This clonotype was detected once. The chain employs TRBV7-2 and TRBJ1-1; D remains ambiguous. The CDR3 runs to 14 residues. CDR1 is SGHTA and CDR2 is FQGNSA in the germline V gene. The V and J ends lost 2 bases and 2 bases respectively, with 9 bases between them. CDR3 in DNA: TGTGCCAGCAGCTTATCCCAGACCAACACTGAAGCTTTCTTT. Translating it yields CASSLSQTNTEAFF.

This clonotype was seen a handful of times. The V call is TRBV28, the J call TRBJ2-2, with 7 bases fitting TRBD2. V trimming: 2 bases; J trimming: 4 bases; junction bases outside the gene matches: 7. From germline, CDR1 is MDHEN and CDR2 SYDVKM. The CDR3 runs 16 residues. The DNA for the CDR3 is TGTGCCAGCAGTTTAATCAGACTAGCATCCACCGGGGAGCTGTTTTTT. This encodes CASSLIRLASTGELFF. The variable domain in full, with the rest retrieved from reference TRBV28 and TRBJ2-2, is DVKVTQSSRYLVKRTGEKVFLECVQDMDHENMFWYRQDPGLGLRLIYFSYDVKMKEKGDIPEGYSVSREKKERFSLILESASTNQTSMYLCASSLIRLASTGELFFGEGSRLTVL.

The gene calls are TRBV4-3 and TRBJ2-2, with D maybe TRBD2 (6 bases). V dropped 2 bases and J dropped 0 bases, with 10 bases sitting between them. The CDR3 length is 16 residues. CDR1 is LGHNA and CDR2 is YSLEER in the germline V gene. The CDR3 is CASSQFGGTNTGELFF. The CDR3 region has the DNA TGCGCCAGCAGCCAATTCGGCGGGACGAACACCGGGGAGCTGTTTTTT.

CDR3 region: CATSRDHREGTGELFF. In DNA form, the CDR3 reads TGTGCCACCAGCAGAGATCACCGGGAGGGCACCGGGGAGCTGTTTTTT. The chain links TRBV15 to TRBJ2-2; 8 bases align to TRBD2. The CDR3 has 16 amino acids. Germline V gene sequence: CDR1 LNHNV, CDR2 YYDKDF (reference sequence). The V gene end was trimmed by 0 bases and the J gene end by 4 bases; junction bases not matched to a gene: 4.

This clonotype was found a few times. This rearrangement joins TRBV6-1 to TRBJ2-2, with 8 bases that match TRBD2. Looked up from germline, CDR1 is MNHNS and CDR2 is SASEGT. J lost 4 bases, V lost 6 bases, and 16 bases had no gene match. The CDR3 totals 18 residues. The CDR3: CASSLQAGGAGGTGELFF. The CDR3 region has the DNA TGTGCCAGCAGCCTCCAGGCGGGCGGCGCGGGGGGCACCGGGGAGCTGTTTTTT.

This clonotype was observed a handful of times. The chain carries TRBV2 and TRBJ2-2, with D possibly being TRBD2 (6 bases). There are 15 residues in the CDR3. V shed 6 bases and J shed 0 bases, with 11 bases lying between them. Germline values: CDR1 SNHLY, CDR2 FYNNEI. The CDR3 loop reads CASRPGTSNTGELFF. The DNA for the CDR3 is TGTGCCAGCAGACCCGGGACTTCGAACACCGGGGAGCTGTTTTTT.

The V call is TRBV7-2, the J call TRBJ2-4, with 9 bases identical to TRBD2. The length of the CDR3 is 16 residues. Germline CDR1 SGHTA, CDR2 FQGNSA. The V segment lost 5 bases and the J segment 2 bases; nucleotides outside the gene matches: 7. In nucleotides, the CDR3 is TGTGCCAGCAGCCCGATAGCGGGAGTAACCAAAAACATTCAGTACTTC. It codes for CASSPIAGVTKNIQYF.